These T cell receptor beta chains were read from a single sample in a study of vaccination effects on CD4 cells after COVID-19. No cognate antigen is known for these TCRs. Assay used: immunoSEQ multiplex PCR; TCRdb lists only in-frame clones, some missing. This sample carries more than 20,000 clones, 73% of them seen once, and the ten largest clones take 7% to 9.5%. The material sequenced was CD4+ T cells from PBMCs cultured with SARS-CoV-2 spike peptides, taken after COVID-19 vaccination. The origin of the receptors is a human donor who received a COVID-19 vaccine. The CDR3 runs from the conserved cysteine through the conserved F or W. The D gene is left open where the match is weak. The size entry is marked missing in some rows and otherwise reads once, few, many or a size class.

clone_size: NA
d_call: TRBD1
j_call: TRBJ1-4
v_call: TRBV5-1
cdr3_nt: TGCGCCAGCAAGCGACAGGGGATGGCAACTAATGAAAAACTGTTTTTT
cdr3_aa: CASKRQGMATNEKLFF

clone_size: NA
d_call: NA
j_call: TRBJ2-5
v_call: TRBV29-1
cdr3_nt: TGCAGCGTTGTTCCCAGACTGCAGACCCAGTACTTC
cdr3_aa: CSVVPRLQTQYF

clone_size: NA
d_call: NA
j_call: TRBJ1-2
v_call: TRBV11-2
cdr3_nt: TGTGCCAGCAGCTTAGTGTCGAGTCCGGGGCCAGGGGATCGGGGCTACACCTTC
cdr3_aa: CASSLVSSPGPGDRGYTF

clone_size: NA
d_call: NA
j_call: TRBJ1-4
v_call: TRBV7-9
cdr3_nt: TGTGCCAGCAGGGGAGAAAAACTGTTTTTT
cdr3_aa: CASRGEKLFF

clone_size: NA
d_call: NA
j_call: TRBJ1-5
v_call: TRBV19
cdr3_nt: TGTGCCAGTAGTCCGGACAGAACTTCTGGTCAGCCCCAGCATTTT
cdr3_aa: CASSPDRTSGQPQHF

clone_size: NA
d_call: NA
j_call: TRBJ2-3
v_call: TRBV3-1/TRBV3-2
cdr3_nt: TGTGCCAGCAGACCAAGACGAACTAATACGCAGTATTTT
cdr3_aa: CASRPRRTNTQYF

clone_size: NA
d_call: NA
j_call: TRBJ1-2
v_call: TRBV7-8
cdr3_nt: TGTGCCAGCAGCTTCCGGGTCCCTAGAGATGGCTACACCTTC
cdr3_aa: CASSFRVPRDGYTF

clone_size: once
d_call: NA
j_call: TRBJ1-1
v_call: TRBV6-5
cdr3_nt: TGTGCCAGCAGTTACGAGCAGACTCTCGAAGCTTTCTTT
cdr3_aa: CASSYEQTLEAFF

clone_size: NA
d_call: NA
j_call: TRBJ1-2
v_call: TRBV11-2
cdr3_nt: TGTGCCAGCAGCTTAGTACGGGACGGACCTAACTATGGCTACACCTTC
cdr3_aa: CASSLVRDGPNYGYTF

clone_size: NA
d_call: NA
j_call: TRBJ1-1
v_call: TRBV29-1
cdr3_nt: TGCAGCGTAAGGACAGAAAACACTGAAGCTTTCTTT
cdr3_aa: CSVRTENTEAFF

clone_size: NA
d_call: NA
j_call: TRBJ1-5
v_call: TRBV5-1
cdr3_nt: TGCGCCAGCAGCTTGGACCAGAGCAATCAGCCCCAGCATTTT
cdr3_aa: CASSLDQSNQPQHF

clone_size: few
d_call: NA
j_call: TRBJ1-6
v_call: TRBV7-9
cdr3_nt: TGTGCCAGCAGCTTAGCATCGGGGATCAATTCACCCCTCCACTTT
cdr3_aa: CASSLASGINSPLHF

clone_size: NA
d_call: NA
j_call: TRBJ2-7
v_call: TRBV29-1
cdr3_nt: TGCAGCGCACTGGGAGCGGTTAGGGTGAGGAACGAGCAGTACTTC
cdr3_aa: CSALGAVRVRNEQYF

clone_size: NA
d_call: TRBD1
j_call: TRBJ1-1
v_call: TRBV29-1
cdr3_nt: TGCAGCGTAACAAGACAGGGATCAACTGAAGCTTTCTTT
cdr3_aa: CSVTRQGSTEAFF

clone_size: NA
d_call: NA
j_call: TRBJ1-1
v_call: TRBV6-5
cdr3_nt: TGTGCCAGCAGGGACAGCCACATGAACACTGAAGCTTTCTTT
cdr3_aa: CASRDSHMNTEAFF